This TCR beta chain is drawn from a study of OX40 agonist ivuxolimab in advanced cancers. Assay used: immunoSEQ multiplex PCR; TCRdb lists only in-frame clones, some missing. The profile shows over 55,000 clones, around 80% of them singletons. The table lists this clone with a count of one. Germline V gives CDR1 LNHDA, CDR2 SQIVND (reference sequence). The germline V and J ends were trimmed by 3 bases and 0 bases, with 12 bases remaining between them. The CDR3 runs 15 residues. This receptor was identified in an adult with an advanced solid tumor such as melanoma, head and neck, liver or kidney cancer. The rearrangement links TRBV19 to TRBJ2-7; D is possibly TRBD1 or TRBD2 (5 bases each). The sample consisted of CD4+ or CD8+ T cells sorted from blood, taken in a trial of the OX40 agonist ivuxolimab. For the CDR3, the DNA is TGTGCCAGTAGTATCGTGGCAGGGAGCTCCTACGAGCAGTACTTC. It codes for CASSIVAGSSYEQYF.